This is a list of T cell receptor beta chains from one sample in a study of CXCR4 blockade with PD-1 therapy in pancreatic cancer. Produced via immunoSEQ multiplex PCR; TCRdb's table is partial and in-frame only. The repertoire holds just over 8,000 clones, roughly 50% seen once, with 5.5% to 8.5% in the top ten. Sample: tumor tissue. All receptors derive from a human donor with pancreatic ductal adenocarcinoma. Both conserved end residues are part of each CDR3. D genes are given only for firm matches. Clone sizes are given selectively: once, few, many, or a class where the clone is expanded.

clone_size d_call j_call v_call cdr3_nt cdr3_aa
NA NA TRBJ1-2 TRBV6-8 TGTGCCACCACAACCCGCGGGACTAACTATGGCTACACCTTC CATTTRGTNYGYTF
NA NA TRBJ2-2 TRBV10-1 TGCGCCAGCAGTCCGAACACCGGGGAGCTGTTTTTT CASSPNTGELFF
NA TRBD2 TRBJ2-1 TRBV5-1 TGCGCCAGCAGCCCCCTTAGCGGGGGGGTTTACAATGAGCAGTTCTTC CASSPLSGGVYNEQFF
NA TRBD2 TRBJ2-3 TRBV6-8 TGTGCCATCAGGCGACGGACTAGCGGGGGTGCAGATACGCAGTATTTT CAIRRRTSGGADTQYF
NA TRBD2 TRBJ2-3 TRBV14 TGTGCCAGCAGCCACCTATTAGCGGGAGTGTATACGCAGTATTTT CASSHLLAGVYTQYF
NA NA TRBJ1-2 TRBV19 TGTGCCAGTACCCTATCGGGGAACTATGGCTACACCTTC CASTLSGNYGYTF
NA TRBD1 TRBJ2-5 TRBV29-1 TGCAGCGTCCACAGGGGGCGTCAGGAGACCCAGTACTTC CSVHRGRQETQYF
few TRBD1 TRBJ1-6 TRBV11-3 TGTGCCAGCAGCGGCCGGGACAGGCGTTGGAGCTCCTATAATTCACCCCTCCACTTT CASSGRDRRWSSYNSPLHF
few NA TRBJ2-1 TRBV4-1 TGCGCCAGCAGCCAAGGGGCTAGGGGATCCTACAATGAGCAGTTCTTC CASSQGARGSYNEQFF
NA NA TRBJ1-4 TRBV11-3 TGTGCCAGCAGCTTGACAGATGCAACTAATGAAAAACTGTTTTTT CASSLTDATNEKLFF
NA NA TRBJ2-1 TRBV28 TGTGCCAGCAGTTACTTTTCACGCAATGAGCAGTTCTTC CASSYFSRNEQFF
NA NA TRBJ2-5 TRBV15 TGTGCCACCAGCAGAGATCATCGGAGGTCGGGGGAGACCCAGTACTTC CATSRDHRRSGETQYF
NA TRBD1 TRBJ1-3 TRBV30 TGTGCCTGGGACAGGGGTGGAAACACCATATATTTT CAWDRGGNTIYF
NA TRBD2 TRBJ2-7 TRBV10-2 TGCGCCAGCAGGCCCGGGACTAGCGGGAACAAGCAGTACTTC CASRPGTSGNKQYF
NA NA TRBJ2-7 TRBV15 TGTGCCACCAGCATAGGGGAAGATAGCTACGAGCAGTACTTC CATSIGEDSYEQYF
medium-sized TRBD1 TRBJ2-1 TRBV4-1 TGCGCCAGCAGCCTGGGACAGGGCACCTACAATGAGCAGTTCTTC CASSLGQGTYNEQFF
NA TRBD2 TRBJ2-1 TRBV11-1 TGTGCCAGCAGCTTAGGGGGTAGCGGGTTTTACAATGAGCAGTTCTTC CASSLGGSGFYNEQFF
NA TRBD1 TRBJ1-1 TRBV30 TGTGCCTGGAGTCCGCCGGGACAGGCGAACACTGAAGCTTTCTTT CAWSPPGQANTEAFF
NA TRBD1 TRBJ1-1 TRBV6-4 TGTGCCATCAGCGGGACAGCGAACACTGAAGCTTTCTTT CAISGTANTEAFF
NA NA TRBJ1-1 TRBV10-1 TGCGCCAGCAGTGGAGTGAACACTGAAGCTTTCTTT CASSGVNTEAFF
few TRBD2 TRBJ2-5 TRBV9 TGTGCCAGCACCGGGACTAGCGGGAAGTCTGGTCAGTACTTC CASTGTSGKSGQYF
NA TRBD2 TRBJ2-3 TRBV14 TGTGCCAGCAGCCACGGATTAATAGCGGGGGGGCTAGGAGATACGCAGTATTTT CASSHGLIAGGLGDTQYF
NA TRBD1 TRBJ1-1 TRBV5-1 TGCGCCAGTCTGCCCCGGGACAGCAGGGAAAACACTGAAGCTTTCTTT CASLPRDSRENTEAFF
NA NA TRBJ1-1 TRBV6-8 TGTGCCAGCAGATCGACAGCGAACACTGAAGCTTTCTTT CASRSTANTEAFF
NA NA TRBJ1-2 TRBV16 TGTGCCAGCAGCCAAAATGCCCCAGCCAGCTATGGCTACACCTTC CASSQNAPASYGYTF
few NA TRBJ1-2 TRBV29-1 TGCAGCGCCCCACACCTGGGGAGTGGCTACACCTTC CSAPHLGSGYTF
NA NA TRBJ2-6 TRBV15 TGTGCCACCAGCAGGGGCTCTGGGAAGCCCTCTGGGGCCAACGTCCTGACTTTC CATSRGSGKPSGANVLTF
NA TRBD1 TRBJ1-2 TRBV9 TGTGCCAGCAGTACAGGGGTGGTCTATGGCTACACCTTC CASSTGVVYGYTF
NA NA TRBJ2-7 TRBV5-1 TGCGCCAGCAGCTTGGGAGGGAGAGGGGAAGAGCAGTACTTC CASSLGGRGEEQYF
NA TRBD1 TRBJ2-5 TRBV30 TGTGCCTGGTCAGGGGGCTCGGAAAAAGAGACCCAGTACTTC CAWSGGSEKETQYF
NA NA TRBJ2-5 TRBV16 TGTGCCAGCAGCCAGACTGCCGGGACAACCAGACAGACCCAGTACTTC CASSQTAGTTRQTQYF
once NA TRBJ2-1 TRBV18 TGTGCCAGCTCACCGTACAGACCCAATGAGCAGTTCTTC CASSPYRPNEQFF
NA NA TRBJ1-1 TRBV6-8 TGTGCCAGCAGTTACTCCAGGGAATTAGGCACTGAAGCTTTCTTT CASSYSRELGTEAFF
NA NA TRBJ1-2 TRBV18 TGTGCCAGCTCACCACCGGGCGGCTATGGCTACACCTTC CASSPPGGYGYTF
NA NA TRBJ2-3 TRBV28 TGTGCCACCTCGGGACCAGGGGACGGGGATACGCAGTATTTT CATSGPGDGDTQYF
few NA TRBJ2-7 TRBV11-3 TGTGCCAGCAGCTTGGGGGGCGCACAGGGCTCCTACGAGCAGTACTTC CASSLGGAQGSYEQYF
NA NA TRBJ1-3 TRBV28 TGTGCCAGCAGTTTAGGGAGGGGAAACACCATATATTTT CASSLGRGNTIYF
NA NA TRBJ1-1 TRBV29-1 TGCAGCGTAAAAACAGAGAACACTGAAGCTTTCTTT CSVKTENTEAFF
NA TRBD1 TRBJ2-5 TRBV19 TGTGCCAGTAGTCCAGGGACAGGGTGGGGAGAGACCCAGTACTTC CASSPGTGWGETQYF
NA TRBD2 TRBJ2-1 TRBV30 TGTGCCTGGAGCCAACTAGCGGGCAATGAGCAGTTCTTC CAWSQLAGNEQFF
NA NA TRBJ2-7 TRBV18 TGTGCCAGCTCACGAAACGACTACGAGCAGTACTTC CASSRNDYEQYF
NA NA TRBJ2-3 TRBV6-7 TGTGCCATCAGTGGGAAGGGGCGCACAGATACGCAGTATTTT CAISGKGRTDTQYF
NA NA TRBJ2-5 TRBV5-1 TGCGCCAGCAGCTTGGCCGGGGCCCTGGAGGAGACCCAGTACTTC CASSLAGALEETQYF
NA TRBD1 TRBJ1-1 TRBV18 TGTGCCAGCTCACCAAGGACAGGGGAAGGGGGCACTAAAGCTTTCTTT CASSPRTGEGGTKAFF
NA NA TRBJ1-1 TRBV30 TGTGCCTGGAGCTCACCGAGGGGGAACACTGAAGCTTTCTTT CAWSSPRGNTEAFF
few NA TRBJ2-1 TRBV6-8 TGTGCCAGCAGCAGACCAACGGGAGAGCAGTTCTTC CASSRPTGEQFF
NA NA TRBJ1-1 TRBV29-1 TGCAGCGTAGGAGGTGGGGGGGCGGCCACTGAAGCTTTCTTT CSVGGGGAATEAFF
few NA TRBJ1-6 TRBV6-7 TGTGCCAGCAGTTTCCGGGATTCACCCCTCCACTTT CASSFRDSPLHF
NA NA TRBJ2-3 TRBV28 TGTGCCAGCAGGCCATGGCGGCGACAGAGCACAGATACGCAGTATTTT CASRPWRRQSTDTQYF
NA NA TRBJ2-1 TRBV30 TGTGCCTGGAGCCCGAAGAGGTCCCATGAGCAGTTCTTC CAWSPKRSHEQFF
NA NA TRBJ2-3 TRBV5-1 TGCGCCAGCAGCCCCGGTGGCTCCTTGGGTACAGATACGCAGTATTTT CASSPGGSLGTDTQYF
NA NA TRBJ2-7 TRBV19 TGTGCCAGTAGTCCCACCGCGCTAGCGTTCTCCTACGAGCAGTACTTC CASSPTALAFSYEQYF